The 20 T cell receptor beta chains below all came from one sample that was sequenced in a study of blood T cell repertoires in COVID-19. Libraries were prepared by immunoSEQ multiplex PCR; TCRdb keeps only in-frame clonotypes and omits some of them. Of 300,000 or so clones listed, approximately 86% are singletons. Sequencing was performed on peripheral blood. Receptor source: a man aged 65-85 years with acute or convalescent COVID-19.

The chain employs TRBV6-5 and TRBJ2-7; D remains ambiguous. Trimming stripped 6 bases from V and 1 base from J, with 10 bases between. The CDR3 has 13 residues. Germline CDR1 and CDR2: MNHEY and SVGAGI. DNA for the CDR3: TGTGCCAGCAGCGGGTCTGGATCCTACGAGCAGTACTTC. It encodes CASSGSGSYEQYF.

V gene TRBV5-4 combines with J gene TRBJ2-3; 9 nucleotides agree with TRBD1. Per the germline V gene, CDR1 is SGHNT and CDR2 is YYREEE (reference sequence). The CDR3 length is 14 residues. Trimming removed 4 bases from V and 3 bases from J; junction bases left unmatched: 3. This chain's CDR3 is CASSVTGGTDTQYF. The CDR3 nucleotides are TGTGCCAGCAGCGTGACAGGGGGAACAGATACGCAGTATTTT.

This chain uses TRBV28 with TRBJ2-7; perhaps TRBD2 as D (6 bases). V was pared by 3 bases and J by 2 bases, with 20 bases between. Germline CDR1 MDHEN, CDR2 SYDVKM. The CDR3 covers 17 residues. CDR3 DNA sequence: TGTGCCAGCAGTTTCCCCCCCCGCGGGACTGCCCCCTACGAGCAGTACTTC. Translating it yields CASSFPPRGTAPYEQYF.

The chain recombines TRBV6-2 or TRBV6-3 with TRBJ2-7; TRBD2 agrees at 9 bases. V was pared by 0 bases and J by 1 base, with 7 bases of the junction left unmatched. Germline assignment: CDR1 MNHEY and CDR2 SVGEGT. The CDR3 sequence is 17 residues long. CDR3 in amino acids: CASSYSGSAGGSYEQYF. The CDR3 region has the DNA TGTGCCAGCAGTTACTCGGGATCGGCGGGAGGGTCCTACGAGCAGTACTTC.

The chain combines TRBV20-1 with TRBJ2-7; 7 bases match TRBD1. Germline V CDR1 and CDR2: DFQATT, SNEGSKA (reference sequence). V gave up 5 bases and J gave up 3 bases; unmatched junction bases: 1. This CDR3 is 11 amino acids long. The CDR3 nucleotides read TGCAGTGCTTGGACAGGCTACGAGCAGTACTTC. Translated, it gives CSAWTGYEQYF.

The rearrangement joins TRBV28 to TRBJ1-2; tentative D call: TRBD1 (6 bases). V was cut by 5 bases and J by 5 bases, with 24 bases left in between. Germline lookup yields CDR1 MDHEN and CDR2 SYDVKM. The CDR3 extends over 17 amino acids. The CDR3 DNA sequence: TGTGCCAGCAGTCTACCTGGGGGGGGCGCTTCGGCGTATGGCTACACCTTC. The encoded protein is CASSLPGGGASAYGYTF.

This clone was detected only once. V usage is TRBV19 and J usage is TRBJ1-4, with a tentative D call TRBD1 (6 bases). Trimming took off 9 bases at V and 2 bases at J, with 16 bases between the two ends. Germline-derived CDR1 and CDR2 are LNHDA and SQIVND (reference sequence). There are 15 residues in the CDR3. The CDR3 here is CARKEGGRTNEKLFF. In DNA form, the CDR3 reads TGTGCCAGGAAAGAAGGGGGTAGGACTAATGAAAAACTGTTTTTT.

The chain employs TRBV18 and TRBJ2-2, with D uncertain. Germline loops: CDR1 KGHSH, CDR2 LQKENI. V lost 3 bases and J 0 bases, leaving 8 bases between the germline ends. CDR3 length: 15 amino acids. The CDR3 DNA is TGTGCCAGCTCACCGCAGGCACCGAACACCGGGGAGCTGTTTTTT. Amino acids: CASSPQAPNTGELFF.

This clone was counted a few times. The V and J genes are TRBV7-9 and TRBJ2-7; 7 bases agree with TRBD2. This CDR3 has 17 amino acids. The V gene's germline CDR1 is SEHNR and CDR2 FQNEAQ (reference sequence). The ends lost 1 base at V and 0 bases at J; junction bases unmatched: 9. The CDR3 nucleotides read TGTGCCAGCAGCTTAGGAAGCGGGACCGCAAGCTCCTACGAGCAGTACTTC. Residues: CASSLGSGTASSYEQYF.

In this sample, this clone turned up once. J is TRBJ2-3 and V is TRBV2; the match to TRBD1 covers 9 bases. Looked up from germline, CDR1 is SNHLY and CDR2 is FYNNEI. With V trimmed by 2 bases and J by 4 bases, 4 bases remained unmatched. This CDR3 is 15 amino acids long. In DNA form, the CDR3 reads TGTGCCAGCAGTGAACAGGGACAGGGTCCAGATACGCAGTATTTT. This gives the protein CASSEQGQGPDTQYF. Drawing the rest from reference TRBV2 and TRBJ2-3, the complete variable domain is EPEVTQTPSHQVTQMGQEVILRCVPISNHLYFYWYRQILGQKVEFLVSFYNNEISEKSEIFDDQFSVERPDGSNFTLKIRSTKLEDSAMYFCASSEQGQGPDTQYFGPGTRLTVL.

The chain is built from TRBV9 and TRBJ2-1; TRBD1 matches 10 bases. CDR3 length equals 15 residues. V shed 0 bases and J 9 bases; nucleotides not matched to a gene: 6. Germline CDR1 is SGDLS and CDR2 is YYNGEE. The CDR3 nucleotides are TGTGCCAGCAGCGTAGTGGACAGGGGGGTCGCTGAGCAGTTCTTC. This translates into CASSVVDRGVAEQFF.

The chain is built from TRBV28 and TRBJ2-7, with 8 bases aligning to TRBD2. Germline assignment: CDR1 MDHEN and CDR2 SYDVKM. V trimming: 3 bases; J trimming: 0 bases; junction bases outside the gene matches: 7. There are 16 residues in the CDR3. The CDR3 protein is CASSFSGTRLSYEQYF. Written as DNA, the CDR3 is TGTGCCAGCAGTTTTAGTGGGACTAGACTCTCCTACGAGCAGTACTTC.

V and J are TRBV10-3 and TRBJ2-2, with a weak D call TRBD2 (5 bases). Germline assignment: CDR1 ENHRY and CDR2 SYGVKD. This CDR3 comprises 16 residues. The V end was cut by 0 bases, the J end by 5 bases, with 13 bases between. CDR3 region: CAISESSTSQTGELFF. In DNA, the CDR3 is TGTGCCATCAGTGAGTCGTCAACTAGTCAAACCGGGGAGCTGTTTTTT.

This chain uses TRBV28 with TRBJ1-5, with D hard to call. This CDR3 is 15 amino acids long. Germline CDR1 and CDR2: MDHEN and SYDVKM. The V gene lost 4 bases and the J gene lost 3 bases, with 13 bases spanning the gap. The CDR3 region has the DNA TGTGCCAGCAGTTCCCGCGGTGGTTTCAATCAGCCCCAGCATTTT. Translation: CASSSRGGFNQPQHF.

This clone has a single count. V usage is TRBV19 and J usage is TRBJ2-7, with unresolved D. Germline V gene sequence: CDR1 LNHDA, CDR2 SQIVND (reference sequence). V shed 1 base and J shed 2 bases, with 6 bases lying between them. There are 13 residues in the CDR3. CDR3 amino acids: CASSIGETYEQYF. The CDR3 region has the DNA TGTGCCAGTAGTATAGGAGAAACCTACGAGCAGTACTTC.

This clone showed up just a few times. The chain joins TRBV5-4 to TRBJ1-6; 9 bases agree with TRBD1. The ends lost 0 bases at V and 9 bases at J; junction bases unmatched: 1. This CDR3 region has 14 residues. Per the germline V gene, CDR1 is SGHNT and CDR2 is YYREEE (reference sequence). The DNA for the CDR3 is TGTGCCAGCAGCTTGGGACAGGGGGGTTCACCCCTCCACTTT. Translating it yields CASSLGQGGSPLHF. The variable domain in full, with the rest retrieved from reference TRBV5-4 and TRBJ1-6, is ETGVTQSPTHLIKTRGQQVTLRCSSQSGHNTVSWYQQALGQGPQFIFQYYREEENGRGNFPPRFSGLQFPNYSSELNVNALELDDSALYLCASSLGQGGSPLHFGNGTRLTVT.

For the CDR3, the DNA is TGCGCCAGCAGCTTCAGCCAGGGACTCAATTCACCCCTCCACTTT. Translating it yields CASSFSQGLNSPLHF. The rearrangement uses TRBV5-1 and TRBJ1-6; a weak D match, TRBD1 (5 bases). This CDR3 has 15 amino acids. Trimming shortened V by 2 bases and J by 7 bases, and 13 bases separated the two germline ends. CDR1 and CDR2 (germline): SGHRS, YFSETQ.

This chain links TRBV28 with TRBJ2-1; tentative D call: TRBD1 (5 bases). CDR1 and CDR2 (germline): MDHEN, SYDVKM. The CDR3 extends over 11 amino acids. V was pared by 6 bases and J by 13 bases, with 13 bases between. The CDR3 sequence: CASRVAGNQFF. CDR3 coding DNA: TGTGCCAGCAGGGTTGCAGGGAATCAGTTCTTC.

The CDR3 nucleotides read TGCGCCAGCAGCCAAGTCAGGGGAGCCTACGAGCAGTACTTC. As protein: CASSQVRGAYEQYF. The V gene is TRBV4-1, the J gene TRBJ2-7; D possibly corresponds to TRBD1 (6 bases). Trimming cost V 1 base and J 2 bases, with 9 bases left between them. The V gene's germline CDR1 is MGHRA and CDR2 YSYEKL. This CDR3 spans 14 amino acids.

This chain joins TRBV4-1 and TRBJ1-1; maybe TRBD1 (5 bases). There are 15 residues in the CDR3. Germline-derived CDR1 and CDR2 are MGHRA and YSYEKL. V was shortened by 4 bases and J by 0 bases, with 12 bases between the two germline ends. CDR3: CASSPREALNTEAFF. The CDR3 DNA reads TGCGCCAGCAGCCCCAGGGAGGCCCTGAACACTGAAGCTTTCTTT.